This T cell receptor beta chain was captured in a study of Ad26.COV2.S vaccination and SARS-CoV-2 variants. Treatment specified: roughly 19 received Ad26.COV2.S at low or high dose, single or two shots; five or six received placebo; per-sample allocation not given. Day 63 after the first vaccine or placebo injection was the time point for sampling. Measured with immunoSEQ multiplex PCR; TCRdb has only the in-frame clones, and not every one. Here the sample spans about 500,000 clones, about 88% being singletons. The V and J ends lost 3 bases and 5 bases respectively, with 16 bases between them. CDR1 LGHNA and CDR2 YSLEER come from the germline V gene. The CDR3 is made up of 15 amino acids.

This sequence was found in a person between 18 and 59 years old who received the Ad26.COV2.S COVID-19 vaccine or a placebo. V and J are TRBV4-3 and TRBJ1-2; tentative D call: TRBD1 (5 bases). The material sequenced was peripheral blood, taken in a trial of Ad26.COV2.S vaccine versus placebo. CDR3 sequence: CASSHSWGDWYGYTF. In nucleotides, the CDR3 is TGCGCCAGCAGCCATTCTTGGGGGGATTGGTATGGCTACACCTTC.